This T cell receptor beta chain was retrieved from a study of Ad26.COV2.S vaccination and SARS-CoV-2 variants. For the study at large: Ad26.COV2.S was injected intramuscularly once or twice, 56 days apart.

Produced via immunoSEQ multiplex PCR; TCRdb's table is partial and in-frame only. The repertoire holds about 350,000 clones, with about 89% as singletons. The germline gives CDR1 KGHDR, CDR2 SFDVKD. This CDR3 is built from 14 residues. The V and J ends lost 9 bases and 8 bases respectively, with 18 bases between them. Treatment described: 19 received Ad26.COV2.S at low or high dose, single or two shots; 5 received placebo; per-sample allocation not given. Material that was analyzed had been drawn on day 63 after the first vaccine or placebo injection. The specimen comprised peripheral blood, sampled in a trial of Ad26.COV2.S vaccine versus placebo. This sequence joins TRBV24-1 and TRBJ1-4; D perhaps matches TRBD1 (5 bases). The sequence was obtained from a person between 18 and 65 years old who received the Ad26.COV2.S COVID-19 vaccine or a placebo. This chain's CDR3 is CATPPGGEEEKLFF. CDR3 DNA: TGTGCCACCCCCCCCGGGGGAGAGGAAGAAAAACTGTTTTTT.